This T cell receptor beta chain was found in a study of Graves' ophthalmopathy and Graves' hyperthyroidism. CDR3 regions of TCR beta were amplified from RNA transcripts. After a first-round RT-PCR with HTBI primers, a second-round multiplex PCR was run. TCRdb redid the calling of the multiplex PCR reads with MiXCR, one entry per CDR3 protein. The sample shows 900,000 to 1,200,000 distinct CDR3 sequences, 36% of them seen only once. Pregnancy or lactation, uncontrolled infections and other autoimmune diseases were grounds for excluding patients. This clonotype has a handful of counts. Its antigen is unknown. Study conclusions and caveats: Its predictions of ophthalmopathy progression gave the model 60% to 71% sensitivity and almost 75% specificity.

Input material: peripheral blood or thyroid tissue (not recorded which). This TCR came from an adult man with Graves' hyperthyroidism.

The CDR3 protein is CASSQARSSPLHF. CDR3 nucleotides: TGTGCCAGCAGCCAAGCGAGATCTTCACCCCTCCACTTT. The chain joins TRBV14 to TRBJ1-6, with D uncertain. Trimming took 1 base from V and 9 from J, leaving 7 bases between them. The CDR3 length is 13 residues. The V gene's germline CDR1 is SGHDN and CDR2 FVKESK. Full variable domain (remainder filled in from reference TRBV14 and TRBJ1-6): EAGVTQFPSHSVIEKGQTVTLRCDPISGHDNLYWYRRVMGKEIKFLLHFVKESKQDESGMPNNRFLAERTGGTYSTLKVQPAELEDSGVYFCASSQARSSPLHFGNGTRLTVT.